The present entry profiles one TCR beta chain with its context. Seattle participants joined during active infection and were tracked over time. This sample is drawn from a study of blood T cell repertoires in COVID-19. About the research overall: Samples came from the United States, Italy and Spain, spanning acute and convalescent COVID-19. The analysed material was cDNA or gDNA that came from T cells, B-cell-depleted T cells, or PBMCs.

From germline, CDR1 is MDHEN and CDR2 SYDVKM. V was clipped by 3 bases and J by 4 bases, with 15 bases between them. The CDR3 runs to 16 residues. In the source study's methods: Reference gene primer amplification gave nucleated cell count estimates. TCRdb's table, derived via immunoSEQ multiplex PCR, lists solely in-frame clones and lacks some. Clone size and the V and J calls come from that table; the DNA yielded D and trimming. The sample contains a few hundred thousand clones, roughly 84% of which appear only once. This receptor was identified in a woman older than 75 with COVID-19, enrolled during active disease. The specimen was peripheral blood. The chain uses TRBV28 and TRBJ2-2; possible D gene TRBD2, 6 bases. CDR3 loop: CASSFLGGMSTGELFF. As DNA, the CDR3 is TGTGCCAGCAGTTTTCTAGGCGGGATGTCCACCGGGGAGCTGTTTTTT.